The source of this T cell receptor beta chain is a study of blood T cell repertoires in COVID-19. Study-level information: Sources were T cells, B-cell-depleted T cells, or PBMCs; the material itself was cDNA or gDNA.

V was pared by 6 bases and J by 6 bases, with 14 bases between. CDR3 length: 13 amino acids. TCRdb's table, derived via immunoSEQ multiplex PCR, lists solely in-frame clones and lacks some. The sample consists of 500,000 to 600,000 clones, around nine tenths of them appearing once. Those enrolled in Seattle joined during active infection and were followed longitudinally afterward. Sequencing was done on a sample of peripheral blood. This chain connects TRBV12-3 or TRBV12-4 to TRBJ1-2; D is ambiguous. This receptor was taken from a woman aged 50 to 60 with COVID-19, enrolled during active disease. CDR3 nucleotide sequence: TGTGCCAGCAGCTACGGAGGACGGGATGGCTACACCTTC. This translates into CASSYGGRDGYTF.